The clone carrying this T cell receptor beta chain was found many times. The sample comes from a study of early T cells in non-severe SARS-CoV-2 infection. The CDR3 extends over 13 amino acids. The germline gives CDR1 SNHLY, CDR2 FYNNEI. Trimming cost V 5 bases and J 2 bases; bases outside gene matches: 1. TCRdb redid the calling of the 5' RACE reads with MiXCR, one entry per CDR3 protein. Of approximately 38,000 distinct CDR3 sequences listed, roughly 4.5% are singletons. Sample: whole blood. V is TRBV2 and J is TRBJ2-7; 9 nucleotides align to TRBD1. The sequence derives from an adult who was a healthcare worker with PCR-confirmed SARS-CoV-2 infection or an uninfected control (not recorded which). CDR3 region: CASSTGGPYEQYF. The CDR3 DNA follows: TGTGCCAGCAGTACAGGGGGCCCCTACGAGCAGTACTTC.